One and the same sample provided the 13 T cell receptor beta chains below, sequenced in a study of shared T cell receptors in the human thymus. Profiling relied on immunoSEQ multiplex PCR, and the TCRdb table lists in-frame clones only, not all of them. The top ten hold 0.0095% to 0.013% of the sample, which has about 610,000 clones, around 87% seen once. These records were also assigned to another study, of human thymus T cells.

The material sequenced was thymocytes. The receptor source for this set is a boy under three years old with a congenital heart defect.

The rearrangement joins TRBV20-1 to TRBJ1-1, with a weak D call TRBD1 (5 bases). CDR1 DFQATT and CDR2 SNEGSKA come from the germline V gene (reference sequence). V lost 8 bases, J lost 8 bases, and 15 bases lay in between. The CDR3 consists of 11 residues. The DNA of the CDR3 is TGCAGTAGGGGTTGCGGGGGGGAAGCTTTCTTT. Its translation is CSRGCGGEAFF.

The rearrangement uses TRBV4-3 and TRBJ2-1; D is unresolved. The CDR3 consists of 14 residues. V lost 5 bases to trimming and J lost 2 bases, with 10 bases between them. Germline V gene sequence: CDR1 LGHNA, CDR2 YSLEER. CDR3 amino acids: CASSSVEAYNEQFF. Here the CDR3 DNA reads TGCGCCAGCAGCTCGGTTGAGGCCTACAATGAGCAGTTCTTC.

The chain has TRBV2 and TRBJ2-2; D might be TRBD1 (6 bases). The CDR3 has 11 residues. V lost 9 bases to trimming and J lost 7 bases, with 9 bases between them. CDR1 and CDR2 from the germline V gene are SNHLY and FYNNEI. CDR3 coding DNA: TGTGCCAGACAGGGTATCGGGGAGCTGTTTTTT. It codes for CARQGIGELFF.

The V gene is TRBV7-2, the J gene TRBJ2-7, with 9 bases fitting TRBD2. The CDR3 loop spans 16 amino acids. Germline V lookup: CDR1 SGHTA, CDR2 FQGNSA. J gave up 4 bases and V 1 base, and 8 bases lay outside the gene matches. In DNA form, the CDR3 reads TGTGCCAGCAGCTTAGTGCGGGAGGGTCGTAGTTACGAGCAGTACTTC. As protein: CASSLVREGRSYEQYF.

This chain connects TRBV5-1 to TRBJ2-1; a possible D gene is TRBD1 (6 bases). The CDR3 loop spans 14 amino acids. Germline V lookup: CDR1 SGHRS, CDR2 YFSETQ. Trimming took 6 bases from V and 1 from J, leaving 11 bases between them. CDR3 protein: CASNQGWSYNEQFF. CDR3 DNA: TGCGCCAGCAACCAGGGGTGGTCCTACAATGAGCAGTTCTTC.

The chain links TRBV15 to TRBJ2-7; 8 bases are a match to TRBD1. Trimming removed 4 bases from V and 5 bases from J; junction bases left unmatched: 7. There are 14 residues in the CDR3. Per the germline V gene, CDR1 is LNHNV and CDR2 is YYDKDF (reference sequence). In nucleotides, the CDR3 is TGTGCCACCAGCACGGGACAGGATGCCCACGAGCAGTACTTC. It yields the protein CATSTGQDAHEQYF.

The chain has TRBV19 and TRBJ2-2; 9 bases align to TRBD2. The CDR3 is made up of 19 amino acids. Germline loops: CDR1 LNHDA, CDR2 SQIVND (reference sequence). The ends lost 4 bases at V and 6 bases at J; junction bases unmatched: 18. The CDR3 DNA sequence: TGTGCCAGTAGTACAGGGCATAATAGCGGGAGCCTCCCCTCCGGGGAGCTGTTTTTT. Protein sequence: CASSTGHNSGSLPSGELFF.

The J gene is TRBJ2-7, the V gene TRBV7-9; 9 nucleotides match TRBD2. V lost 2 bases to trimming and J lost 6 bases; unmatched junction nucleotides: 8. Germline CDR1 is SEHNR and CDR2 is FQNEAQ (reference sequence). CDR3 length equals 15 residues. Here the CDR3 reads CASSLYGGRAREQYF. Written as DNA, the CDR3 is TGTGCCAGCAGCTTATACGGCGGGAGGGCGCGCGAGCAGTACTTC.

The chain has TRBV29-1 and TRBJ2-6, with 8 positions matching TRBD2. After removal of 3 bases from V and 1 base from J, the junction contained 14 bases not matched to a gene. Germline CDR1 reads SQVTM; CDR2 reads ANQGSEA. The CDR3 length is 19 residues. The CDR3 sequence is CSVETPGRGGRSGANVLTF. The DNA of the CDR3 is TGCAGCGTTGAGACACCCGGGCGGGGCGGGAGGTCTGGGGCCAACGTCCTGACTTTC.

The chain links TRBV7-9 to TRBJ2-5, with 8 bases that match TRBD2. This CDR3 has 18 amino acids. With V trimmed by 1 base and J by 1 base, 11 bases remained unmatched. Germline lookup yields CDR1 SEHNR and CDR2 FQNEAQ (reference sequence). The CDR3 nucleotides read TGTGCCAGCAGCTTAGAGACAACTAGCGGAGACGCCCAAGAGACCCAGTACTTC. Amino acids: CASSLETTSGDAQETQYF.

V and J are TRBV7-8 and TRBJ2-7, with 7 bases fitting TRBD1. In germline, CDR1 is SGHVS, CDR2 FQNEAQ. The CDR3 length is 15 residues. The V and J ends lost 6 bases and 3 bases, in that order; junction bases with no gene match: 11. The CDR3 DNA is TGTGCCAGCAGAAGAGGGGTGACAGGGTTCTACGAGCAGTACTTC. It specifies CASRRGVTGFYEQYF.

V usage is TRBV2 and J usage is TRBJ2-1; 9 bases agree with TRBD2. The CDR3 has 20 amino acids. Germline V gene lookup returns CDR1 SNHLY and CDR2 FYNNEI. V lost 6 bases, J lost 1 base, and 19 bases stayed unmatched. CDR3 nucleotide sequence: TGTGCCAGCAGCCCCTCGACGGATAATGGCGGGAGGGGGTCCTACAATGAGCAGTTCTTC. It yields the protein CASSPSTDNGGRGSYNEQFF.

V is TRBV10-1 and J is TRBJ2-1; 16 bases map to TRBD2. This CDR3 contains 17 residues. Germline trimming cut 6 bases from V and 7 bases from J; bases unmatched to any gene: 9. CDR1 is WNHNN and CDR2 is SYGVQD in the germline V gene (reference sequence). CDR3 in DNA: TGCGCCAGCAGCGGGACTAGCGGGAGGGCCACAAATAATGAGCAGTTCTTC. It yields the protein CASSGTSGRATNNEQFF.